A selection of T cell receptor beta chains follows, all from one sample in a study of blood T cell repertoires in COVID-19. The data were produced by immunoSEQ multiplex PCR, yet TCRdb's version contains in-frame clones alone and is incomplete. The sample contains under 300,000 clones, about 90% of which appear only once. Material: peripheral blood. The receptors come from a man in his 60s who had recovered from COVID-19. Each CDR3 is given with its conserved first and last residue. D genes are given only for firm matches. Clone size is stated in some rows and not others, as once, few, many or a class when expanded.

V gene: TRBV6-4
clone size: -
J gene: TRBJ2-2
D gene: -
CDR3 length: 14
CDR3 protein: CASSLKGGTGELFF
CDR3 DNA: TGTGCCAGCAGTTTAAAAGGCGGGACCGGGGAGCTGTTTTTT

V gene: TRBV5-8
clone size: -
J gene: TRBJ2-6
D gene: -
CDR3 length: 16
CDR3 protein: CASSLASGTGANVLTF
CDR3 DNA: TGTGCCAGCAGCTTGGCCTCGGGGACAGGGGCCAACGTCCTGACTTTC

V gene: TRBV6-2/TRBV6-3
clone size: many
J gene: TRBJ1-5
D gene: TRBD1
CDR3 length: 18
CDR3 protein: CASSYLTGGSYSNQPQHF
CDR3 DNA: TGTGCCAGCAGTTACCTAACAGGGGGCTCCTATAGCAATCAGCCCCAGCATTTT

V gene: TRBV5-1
clone size: -
J gene: TRBJ1-1
D gene: -
CDR3 length: 15
CDR3 protein: CASSLEWAGETEAFF
CDR3 DNA: TGCGCCAGCAGCTTGGAATGGGCCGGGGAGACTGAAGCTTTCTTT

V gene: TRBV5-1
clone size: -
J gene: TRBJ2-5
D gene: TRBD1
CDR3 length: 15
CDR3 protein: CASRQEDRVMQTQYF
CDR3 DNA: TGCGCCAGCCGCCAAGAGGACAGGGTAATGCAGACCCAGTACTTC

V gene: TRBV3-1/TRBV3-2
clone size: -
J gene: TRBJ2-5
D gene: TRBD2
CDR3 length: 17
CDR3 protein: CASSQDLLAVTEGTQYF
CDR3 DNA: TGTGCCAGCAGCCAAGATCTACTAGCGGTTACAGAAGGGACCCAGTACTTC

V gene: TRBV19
clone size: -
J gene: TRBJ2-2
D gene: TRBD1
CDR3 length: 17
CDR3 protein: CASSDPPTGAHTGELFF
CDR3 DNA: TGTGCCAGTAGTGATCCTCCGACAGGGGCGCACACCGGGGAGCTGTTTTTT

V gene: TRBV19
clone size: -
J gene: TRBJ2-5
D gene: TRBD2
CDR3 length: 16
CDR3 protein: CASSTPRGGWEETQYF
CDR3 DNA: TGTGCCAGTAGTACCCCTCGGGGGGGGTGGGAGGAGACCCAGTACTTC

V gene: TRBV6-1
clone size: -
J gene: TRBJ1-2
D gene: TRBD1
CDR3 length: 15
CDR3 protein: CASSEIAGGTYGYTF
CDR3 DNA: TGTGCCAGCAGTGAAATCGCAGGGGGAACCTATGGCTACACCTTC

V gene: TRBV24-1
clone size: -
J gene: TRBJ2-2
D gene: TRBD1
CDR3 length: 14
CDR3 protein: CATGDRGNTGELFF
CDR3 DNA: TGTGCCACCGGCGACAGGGGGAACACCGGGGAGCTGTTTTTT

V gene: TRBV2
clone size: -
J gene: TRBJ1-3
D gene: TRBD1
CDR3 length: 14
CDR3 protein: CASTKDRAGNTIYF
CDR3 DNA: TGTGCCAGCACAAAGGACAGGGCTGGAAACACCATATATTTT

V gene: TRBV20-1
clone size: -
J gene: TRBJ2-1
D gene: -
CDR3 length: 11
CDR3 protein: CSATDINEQFF
CDR3 DNA: TGCAGTGCTACGGACATAAATGAGCAGTTCTTC

V gene: TRBV5-1
clone size: -
J gene: TRBJ1-6
D gene: -
CDR3 length: 15
CDR3 protein: CASSYSGQRDSPLHF
CDR3 DNA: TGCGCCAGCAGCTACTCTGGACAAAGGGATTCACCCCTCCACTTT

V gene: TRBV5-1
clone size: -
J gene: TRBJ1-2
D gene: -
CDR3 length: 12
CDR3 protein: CASSLADYGYTF
CDR3 DNA: TGCGCCAGCAGCTTGGCAGACTATGGCTACACCTTC

V gene: TRBV7-9
clone size: -
J gene: TRBJ1-2
D gene: TRBD1
CDR3 length: 15
CDR3 protein: CASSLVQGAVYGYTF
CDR3 DNA: TGTGCCAGCAGCTTAGTTCAGGGGGCGGTTTATGGCTACACCTTC

V gene: TRBV3-1/TRBV3-2
clone size: -
J gene: TRBJ2-7
D gene: TRBD2
CDR3 length: 15
CDR3 protein: CASSPPLTSFSEQYF
CDR3 DNA: TGTGCCAGCAGCCCCCCCCTGACTAGCTTCTCCGAGCAGTACTTC

V gene: TRBV7-6
clone size: -
J gene: TRBJ1-2
D gene: TRBD1
CDR3 length: 13
CDR3 protein: CASSSETGYGYTF
CDR3 DNA: TGTGCCAGCAGCTCAGAGACAGGGTATGGCTACACCTTC

V gene: TRBV14
clone size: -
J gene: TRBJ2-1
D gene: -
CDR3 length: 16
CDR3 protein: CASSPYSGTTNNEQFF
CDR3 DNA: TGTGCCAGCAGCCCCTATTCCGGGACAACAAACAATGAGCAGTTCTTC

V gene: TRBV6-5
clone size: few
J gene: TRBJ1-2
D gene: -
CDR3 length: 13
CDR3 protein: CASSYSPGRGYTF
CDR3 DNA: TGTGCCAGCAGTTACTCACCAGGCCGTGGCTACACCTTC

V gene: TRBV2
clone size: -
J gene: TRBJ2-5
D gene: -
CDR3 length: 16
CDR3 protein: CASSDYSRRCQETQYF
CDR3 DNA: TGTGCCAGCAGTGATTATTCCCGCAGGTGCCAAGAGACCCAGTACTTC

V gene: TRBV12-3/TRBV12-4
clone size: -
J gene: TRBJ1-4
D gene: -
CDR3 length: 12
CDR3 protein: CASSLLDEKLFF
CDR3 DNA: TGTGCCAGCAGTCTACTCGATGAAAAACTGTTTTTT

V gene: TRBV30
clone size: -
J gene: TRBJ2-5
D gene: -
CDR3 length: 16
CDR3 protein: CAWSLFTWTGEETQYF
CDR3 DNA: TGTGCCTGGAGTCTTTTCACCTGGACGGGGGAGGAGACCCAGTACTTC

V gene: TRBV5-4
clone size: -
J gene: TRBJ1-6
D gene: TRBD1
CDR3 length: 18
CDR3 protein: CASSTRTGYSSYNSPLHF
CDR3 DNA: TGTGCCAGCAGCACGAGGACAGGGTACAGCTCCTATAATTCACCCCTCCACTTT

V gene: TRBV20-1
clone size: -
J gene: TRBJ2-4
D gene: -
CDR3 length: 11
CDR3 protein: CSARSGNIQYF
CDR3 DNA: TGCAGTGCTAGGTCGGGAAACATTCAGTACTTC

V gene: TRBV19
clone size: -
J gene: TRBJ2-4
D gene: TRBD1
CDR3 length: 16
CDR3 protein: CASSMIQGPAKNIQYF
CDR3 DNA: TGTGCCAGTAGTATGATACAGGGGCCAGCCAAAAACATTCAGTACTTC

V gene: TRBV4-1
clone size: once
J gene: TRBJ1-3
D gene: -
CDR3 length: 16
CDR3 protein: CASSLMIGFSGNTIYF
CDR3 DNA: TGCGCCAGCAGCCTTATGATCGGGTTCTCTGGAAACACCATATATTTT

V gene: TRBV29-1
clone size: -
J gene: TRBJ2-2
D gene: TRBD1
CDR3 length: 14
CDR3 protein: CSARDRGDTGELFF
CDR3 DNA: TGCAGCGCCAGGGACAGGGGGGACACCGGGGAGCTGTTTTTT

V gene: TRBV5-4
clone size: -
J gene: TRBJ2-7
D gene: TRBD2
CDR3 length: 14
CDR3 protein: CASSPRGGRYEQYF
CDR3 DNA: TGTGCCAGCAGCCCCCGGGGGGGGCGTTACGAGCAGTACTTC

V gene: TRBV5-6
clone size: -
J gene: TRBJ1-5
D gene: TRBD1
CDR3 length: 17
CDR3 protein: CASSLGTGWGGNQPQHF
CDR3 DNA: TGTGCCAGCAGCTTGGGGACAGGGTGGGGCGGCAATCAGCCCCAGCATTTT

V gene: TRBV18
clone size: -
J gene: TRBJ2-7
D gene: TRBD2
CDR3 length: 14
CDR3 protein: CASSSWTSESEQYF
CDR3 DNA: TGTGCCAGCTCATCATGGACTAGCGAAAGCGAGCAGTACTTC

V gene: TRBV24-1
clone size: -
J gene: TRBJ2-1
D gene: TRBD1
CDR3 length: 18
CDR3 protein: CATSDLTSGTGPVNEQFF
CDR3 DNA: TGTGCCACCAGTGATTTGACTTCCGGGACAGGTCCCGTCAATGAGCAGTTCTTC

V gene: TRBV7-2
clone size: -
J gene: TRBJ1-5
D gene: -
CDR3 length: 16
CDR3 protein: CASSSPPRNGVQPQHF
CDR3 DNA: TGTGCCAGCAGCTCACCCCCCCGAAACGGTGTGCAGCCCCAGCATTTT

V gene: TRBV20-1
clone size: -
J gene: TRBJ1-2
D gene: -
CDR3 length: 11
CDR3 protein: CSARRGTGYTF
CDR3 DNA: TGCAGTGCTAGAAGGGGGACGGGCTACACCTTC

V gene: TRBV10-3
clone size: -
J gene: TRBJ2-7
D gene: -
CDR3 length: 13
CDR3 protein: CAIGGTSNVGQYF
CDR3 DNA: TGTGCCATCGGTGGGACTTCGAACGTCGGGCAGTACTTC

V gene: TRBV19
clone size: -
J gene: TRBJ1-5
D gene: -
CDR3 length: 16
CDR3 protein: CASSSGQPNSNQPQHF
CDR3 DNA: TGTGCCAGTAGTAGCGGACAGCCAAATAGCAATCAGCCCCAGCATTTT

V gene: TRBV2
clone size: few
J gene: TRBJ2-1
D gene: -
CDR3 length: 14
CDR3 protein: CASSQTGTYNEQFF
CDR3 DNA: TGTGCCAGCAGCCAGACGGGTACCTACAATGAGCAGTTCTTC

V gene: TRBV9
clone size: once
J gene: TRBJ2-7
D gene: TRBD1
CDR3 length: 13
CDR3 protein: CASRGQGSYEQYF
CDR3 DNA: TGTGCCAGCAGGGGACAGGGGTCCTACGAGCAGTACTTC

V gene: TRBV6-2/TRBV6-3
clone size: -
J gene: TRBJ1-6
D gene: -
CDR3 length: 15
CDR3 protein: CASSYSTSQGPPLHF
CDR3 DNA: TGTGCCAGCAGTTACTCGACGTCTCAGGGTCCACCCCTCCACTTT

V gene: TRBV6-1
clone size: -
J gene: TRBJ2-1
D gene: TRBD2
CDR3 length: 17
CDR3 protein: CASSEPSASGGGQHQFF
CDR3 DNA: TGTGCCAGCAGTGAACCGAGCGCTAGCGGGGGTGGCCAACACCAGTTCTTC

V gene: TRBV6-1
clone size: -
J gene: TRBJ1-5
D gene: -
CDR3 length: 14
CDR3 protein: CASSERRADQPQHF
CDR3 DNA: TGTGCCAGCAGTGAACGCAGGGCTGATCAGCCCCAGCATTTT

V gene: TRBV6-5
clone size: -
J gene: TRBJ2-7
D gene: -
CDR3 length: 15
CDR3 protein: CASTEDQGGVGEQYF
CDR3 DNA: TGTGCCAGCACCGAGGATCAGGGGGGAGTTGGCGAGCAGTACTTC

V gene: TRBV3-1/TRBV3-2
clone size: -
J gene: TRBJ1-2
D gene: TRBD1
CDR3 length: 14
CDR3 protein: CASSRRGINYGYTF
CDR3 DNA: TGTGCCAGCAGTCGCAGGGGGATCAACTATGGCTACACCTTC

V gene: TRBV30
clone size: -
J gene: TRBJ2-7
D gene: -
CDR3 length: 11
CDR3 protein: CAWSRGYEQYF
CDR3 DNA: TGTGCCTGGAGCAGGGGTTACGAGCAGTACTTC

V gene: TRBV9
clone size: -
J gene: TRBJ2-1
D gene: TRBD2
CDR3 length: 16
CDR3 protein: CASSLRPGTSMNEQFF
CDR3 DNA: TGTGCCAGCAGCCTCCGACCCGGGACTAGCATGAATGAGCAGTTCTTC

V gene: TRBV19
clone size: few
J gene: TRBJ1-1
D gene: -
CDR3 length: 13
CDR3 protein: CASSRVSNTEAFF
CDR3 DNA: TGTGCCAGTAGCAGGGTTTCGAACACTGAAGCTTTCTTT

V gene: TRBV9
clone size: -
J gene: TRBJ1-5
D gene: -
CDR3 length: 13
CDR3 protein: CASSVSGERPQHF
CDR3 DNA: TGTGCCAGCAGCGTCTCAGGGGAACGGCCCCAGCATTTT

V gene: TRBV30
clone size: -
J gene: TRBJ1-2
D gene: TRBD1
CDR3 length: 14
CDR3 protein: CAWSPTTGRYGYTF
CDR3 DNA: TGTGCCTGGAGTCCAACGACAGGGCGATATGGCTACACCTTC

V gene: TRBV9
clone size: -
J gene: TRBJ2-7
D gene: -
CDR3 length: 15
CDR3 protein: CASSVGGAPSYEQYF
CDR3 DNA: TGTGCCAGCAGCGTAGGCGGGGCCCCCTCCTACGAGCAGTACTTC

V gene: TRBV9
clone size: -
J gene: TRBJ2-5
D gene: -
CDR3 length: 13
CDR3 protein: CASSVVQGKTQYF
CDR3 DNA: TGTGCCAGCAGCGTAGTTCAGGGAAAGACCCAGTACTTC